This TCR beta chain was identified in a study of cytomegalovirus exposure and HLA in healthy donors. Study findings and constraints: In vitro testing confirmed a few CMV-associated chains as specific for CMV antigens.

The germline gives CDR1 MNHEY, CDR2 SVGAGI. The ends were cut back, 6 bases at V and 5 bases at J, with 10 bases in the middle. This CDR3 has 13 amino acids. To note about this clone: Its antigen is unidentified.

The donors were members of the validation cohort comprising approximately 110 subjects, separate from the approximately 670-subject first cohort. Data came from immunoSEQ multiplex PCR; TCRdb stores just in-frame clones and leaves some out. Of 200,000 or so clones in the sample, 75% to 95% are singletons; the top ten hold 0.85% to 1.2%. The TCR comes from a woman younger than 35 in good health and CMV-seronegative. The rearrangement joins TRBV6-5 to TRBJ2-2; D might be TRBD2 (5 bases). The sequencing input was PBMCs. CDR3 sequence: CASSPRRTGELFF. The CDR3 DNA is TGTGCCAGCAGCCCTCGGAGGACCGGGGAGCTGTTTTTT.